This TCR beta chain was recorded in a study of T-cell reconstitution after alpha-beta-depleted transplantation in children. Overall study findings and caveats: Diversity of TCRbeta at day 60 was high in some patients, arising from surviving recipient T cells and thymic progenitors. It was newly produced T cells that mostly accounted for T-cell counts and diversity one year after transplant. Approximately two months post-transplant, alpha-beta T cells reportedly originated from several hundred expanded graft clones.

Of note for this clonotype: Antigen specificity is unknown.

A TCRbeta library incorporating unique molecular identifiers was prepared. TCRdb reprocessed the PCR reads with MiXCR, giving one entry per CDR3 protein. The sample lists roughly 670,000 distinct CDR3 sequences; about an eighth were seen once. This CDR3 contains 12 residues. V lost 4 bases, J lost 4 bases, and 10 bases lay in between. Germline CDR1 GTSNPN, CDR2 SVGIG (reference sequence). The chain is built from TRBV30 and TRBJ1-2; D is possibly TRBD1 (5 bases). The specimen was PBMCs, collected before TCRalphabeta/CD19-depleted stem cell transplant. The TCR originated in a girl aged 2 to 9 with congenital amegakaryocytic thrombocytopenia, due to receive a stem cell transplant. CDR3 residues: CAWNGGAYGYTF. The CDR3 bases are TGTGCCTGGAATGGGGGAGCCTATGGCTACACCTTC.